The following is a TCR beta chain sequence with its context. This CDR3 is built from 15 residues. Per the germline V gene, CDR1 is SGHRS and CDR2 is YFSETQ. J gave up 7 bases and V 0 bases, and 4 bases lay outside the gene matches. This entry comes from a study of blood T cell repertoires in COVID-19. Whole-study context: Sources were T cells, B-cell-depleted T cells, or PBMCs; the material itself was cDNA or gDNA.

As originally analysed: Estimation of nucleated cell counts relied on the amplification of reference gene primers. Assay: immunoSEQ multiplex PCR; the TCRdb copy retains only in-frame clones and omits some. Clone size and V and J calls were adopted from that table, with D and trimming inferred from the DNA. The sample consists of about 130,000 clones, 92% of them appearing once. The sequenced sample was peripheral blood. This rearrangement joins TRBV5-1 to TRBJ2-1; 10 bases fit TRBD2. This TCR derives from a man over 45 with COVID-19, enrolled during active disease. CDR3 DNA sequence: TGCGCCAGCAGCTTGGACACTAGCGGGACAAATGAGCAGTTCTTC. As protein: CASSLDTSGTNEQFF.